One T cell receptor beta chain is described in this entry. Its cognate antigen is unknown. Sequencing used immunoSEQ multiplex PCR; TCRdb keeps in-frame clones, though not all of them. The repertoire holds tens of thousands of clones, with roughly 76% as singletons. These data belong to a study of a mutant IDH1 vaccine in newly diagnosed glioma. This sample's time point: week 35, safety follow-up. Doses of 300 ug of mutant IDH1 20-mer peptide were given with topical imiquimod. Administration of eight vaccinations to patients took place in weeks 1, 3, 5, 7, 11, 15, 19, 23. Study-level results: Pseudoprogression apparently tracked independently of changes in top peripheral T cell clonotypes.

The length of the CDR3 is 13 residues. V trimming: 2 bases; J trimming: 8 bases; junction bases outside the gene matches: 4. Per the germline V gene, CDR1 is MGHDK and CDR2 is SYGVNS. The chain employs TRBV25-1 and TRBJ1-2; 8 bases match TRBD1. The clonotype comes from a man aged 40-55 years with glioma. This sample comprised PBMCs, obtained from a glioma patient whose treatment included an IDH1 peptide vaccine. CDR3 in amino acids: CASSERDRGGYTF. DNA of the CDR3: TGTGCCAGCAGTGAACGCGACAGGGGCGGCTACACCTTC.